The TCR beta chain described here comes from a study of T cells in narcolepsy. Study-level background: Healthy controls were enrolled alongside patients with narcolepsy type 1 or type 2. Overall study results and limits: Autoreactive HCRT-specific and TRIB2-specific clonotypes were marked in same-patient CSF-versus-blood CD4+ comparisons. No autoreactive T cell clone sequences appeared in some memory CD4+ repertoires. Healthy controls reportedly lacked the autoreactive clonotypes serially found in patients' blood.

As for this clone: Its antigen is not identified. This same CDR3 is encoded by further DNA sequences in the sample.

The method was immunoSEQ multiplex PCR; TCRdb's version includes in-frame clones alone and lacks a portion of them. The sample records about 22,000 clones, approximately 82% being singletons. Per the germline V gene, CDR1 is KGHSH and CDR2 is LQKENI. Trimming pared 3 bases from V and 0 bases from J, leaving 5 bases between. This CDR3 spans 13 amino acids. V usage is TRBV18 and J usage is TRBJ1-1, with D hard to call. The receptor was derived from a human donor in good health. The specimen was memory (CD45RA-) CD4+ T cells from blood. The chain's CDR3 is CASSPGLNTEAFF. The CDR3 coding sequence is TGTGCCAGCTCACCGGGTCTGAACACTGAAGCTTTCTTT. The full variable domain, completed using reference TRBV18 and TRBJ1-1, is NAGVMQNPRHLVRRRGQEARLRCSPMKGHSHVYWYRQLPEEGLKFMVYLQKENIIDESGMPKERFSAEFPKEGPSILRIQQVVRGDSAAYFCASSPGLNTEAFFGQGTRLTVV.